This T cell receptor (beta chain) was documented in a study of T cells after yellow fever vaccination. This clonotype was counted between two and nine times. TCRdb fed the 5' RACE reads into MiXCR, producing one record per CDR3 protein. The sample has about 400,000 distinct CDR3 sequences; 11% are singletons. The V gene lost 4 bases and the J gene lost 1 base, with 5 bases spanning the gap. The CDR3 consists of 13 residues. CDR1 and CDR2 from the germline V gene are MNHEY and SVGEGT. The receptor was derived from a man in his late teens or twenties who received the YFV17D yellow fever vaccine. Material: PBMCs, obtained on the day of the first yellow fever vaccination. V and J are TRBV6-2 or TRBV6-3 and TRBJ1-5; D gene ambiguous. The CDR3 DNA follows: TGTGCCAGCAGTTCCTGGAGCAATCAGCCCCAGCATTTT. Translation: CASSSWSNQPQHF.